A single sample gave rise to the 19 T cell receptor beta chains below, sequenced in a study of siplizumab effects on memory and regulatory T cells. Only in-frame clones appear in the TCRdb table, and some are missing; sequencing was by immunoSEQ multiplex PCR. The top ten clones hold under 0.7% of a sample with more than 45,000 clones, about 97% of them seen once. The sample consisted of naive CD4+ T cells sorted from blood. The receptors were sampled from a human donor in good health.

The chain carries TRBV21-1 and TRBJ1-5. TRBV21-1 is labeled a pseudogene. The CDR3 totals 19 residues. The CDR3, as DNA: TGTGCCAGCAGCGCCACACGGAACGGAGTATCCTATAGCAATCAGCCCCAGCATTTT. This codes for CASSATRNGVSYSNQPQHF.

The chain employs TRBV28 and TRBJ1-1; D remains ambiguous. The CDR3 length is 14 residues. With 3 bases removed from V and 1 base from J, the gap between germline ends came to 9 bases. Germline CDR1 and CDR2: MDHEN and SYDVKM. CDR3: CASSLWEGNTEAFF. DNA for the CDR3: TGTGCCAGCAGTTTGTGGGAGGGGAACACTGAAGCTTTCTTT.

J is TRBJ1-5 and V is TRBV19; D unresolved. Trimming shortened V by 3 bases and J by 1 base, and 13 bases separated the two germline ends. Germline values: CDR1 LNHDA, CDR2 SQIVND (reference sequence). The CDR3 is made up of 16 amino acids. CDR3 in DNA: TGTGCCAGTAGTATTGTTCCCGCTGGGAGCAATCAGCCCCAGCATTTT. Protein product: CASSIVPAGSNQPQHF.

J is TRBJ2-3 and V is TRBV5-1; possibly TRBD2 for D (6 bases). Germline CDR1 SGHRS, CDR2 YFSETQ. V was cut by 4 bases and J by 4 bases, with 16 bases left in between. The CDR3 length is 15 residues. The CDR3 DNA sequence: TGCGCCAGCAGCACCCTAGGAGGGCCCGCAGATACGCAGTATTTT. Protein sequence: CASSTLGGPADTQYF.

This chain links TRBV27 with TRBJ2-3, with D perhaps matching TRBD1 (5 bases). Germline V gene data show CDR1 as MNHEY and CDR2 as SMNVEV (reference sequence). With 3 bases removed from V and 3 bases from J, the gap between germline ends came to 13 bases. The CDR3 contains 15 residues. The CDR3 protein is CASSFDREMTDTQYF. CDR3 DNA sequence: TGTGCCAGCAGTTTCGACAGAGAAATGACAGATACGCAGTATTTT.

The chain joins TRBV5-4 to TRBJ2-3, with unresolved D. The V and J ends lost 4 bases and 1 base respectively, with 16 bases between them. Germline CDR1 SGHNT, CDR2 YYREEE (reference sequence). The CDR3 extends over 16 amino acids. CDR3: CASSLGVLTRTDTQYF. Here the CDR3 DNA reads TGTGCCAGCAGCCTAGGCGTGTTGACACGCACAGATACGCAGTATTTT.

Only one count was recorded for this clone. CDR3 nucleotides: TGCGCCAGCAGCTTACCCGGGGAGCTGTTTTTT. Translating gives CASSLPGELFF. The gene calls are TRBV5-1 and TRBJ2-2; D gene uncertain. V was pared by 2 bases and J by 6 bases, with 2 bases between. Per the germline V gene, CDR1 is SGHRS and CDR2 is YFSETQ. The CDR3 sequence is 11 residues long.

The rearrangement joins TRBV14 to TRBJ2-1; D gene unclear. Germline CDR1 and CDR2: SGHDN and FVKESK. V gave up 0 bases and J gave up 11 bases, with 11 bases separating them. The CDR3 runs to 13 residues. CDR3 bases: TGTGCCAGCAGCCAAGATTATCGGATCCAGCAGTTCTTC. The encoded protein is CASSQDYRIQQFF.

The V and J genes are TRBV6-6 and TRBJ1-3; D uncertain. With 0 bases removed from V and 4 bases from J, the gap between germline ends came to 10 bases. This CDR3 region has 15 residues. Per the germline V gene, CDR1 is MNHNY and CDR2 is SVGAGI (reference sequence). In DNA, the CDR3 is TGTGCCAGCAGTTACTCAACGGGATCCGGAAACACCATATATTTT. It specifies CASSYSTGSGNTIYF.

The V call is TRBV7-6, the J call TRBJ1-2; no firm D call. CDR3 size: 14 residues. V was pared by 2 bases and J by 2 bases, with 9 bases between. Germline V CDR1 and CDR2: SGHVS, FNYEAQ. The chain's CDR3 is CASSLSTGNYGYTF. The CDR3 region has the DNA TGTGCCAGCAGCTTATCGACGGGGAACTATGGCTACACCTTC.

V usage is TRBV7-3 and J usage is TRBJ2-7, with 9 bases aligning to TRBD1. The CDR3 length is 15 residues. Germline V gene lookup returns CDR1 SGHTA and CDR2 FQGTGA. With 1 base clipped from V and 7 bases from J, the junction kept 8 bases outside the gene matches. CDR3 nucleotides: TGTGCCAGCAGCTTAATCGGGACAGGGATAGGAGAGCAGTACTTC. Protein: CASSLIGTGIGEQYF.

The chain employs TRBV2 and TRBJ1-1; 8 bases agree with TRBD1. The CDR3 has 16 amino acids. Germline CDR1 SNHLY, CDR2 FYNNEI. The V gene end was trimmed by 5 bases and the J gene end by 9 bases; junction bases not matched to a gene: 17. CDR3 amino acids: CASSRRTGTGLRKAFF. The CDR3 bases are TGTGCCAGCAGTAGACGGACAGGGACGGGGCTAAGGAAAGCTTTCTTT.

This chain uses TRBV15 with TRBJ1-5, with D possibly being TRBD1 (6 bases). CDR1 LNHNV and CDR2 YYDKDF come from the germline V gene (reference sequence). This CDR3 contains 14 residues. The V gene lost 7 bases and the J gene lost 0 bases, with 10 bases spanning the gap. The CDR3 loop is CATKGQYSNQPQHF. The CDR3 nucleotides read TGTGCCACCAAAGGACAGTATAGCAATCAGCCCCAGCATTTT.

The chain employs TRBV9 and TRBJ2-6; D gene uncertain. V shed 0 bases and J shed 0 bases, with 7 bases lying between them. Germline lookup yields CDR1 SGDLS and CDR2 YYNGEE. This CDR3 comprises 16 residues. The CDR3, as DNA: TGTGCCAGCAGCGTAGTGAGGCCCTCTGGGGCCAACGTCCTGACTTTC. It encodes CASSVVRPSGANVLTF.

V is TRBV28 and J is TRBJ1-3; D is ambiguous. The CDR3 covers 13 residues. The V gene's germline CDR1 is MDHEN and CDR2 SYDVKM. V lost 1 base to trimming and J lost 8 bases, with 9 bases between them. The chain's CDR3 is CASSLSGVDTIYF. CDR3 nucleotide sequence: TGTGCCAGCAGTTTATCAGGAGTGGACACCATATATTTT.

CDR3 DNA sequence: TGTGCCAGCAGTTATCTTAGCACAGATACGCAGTATTTT. Its protein product is CASSYLSTDTQYF. J is TRBJ2-3 and V is TRBV6-5, with D uncertain. This CDR3 comprises 13 residues. V was shortened by 3 bases and J by 0 bases, with 4 bases between the two germline ends. CDR1 is MNHEY, CDR2 SVGAGI, per germline.

The DNA for the CDR3 is TGTGCCAGCTCCTCCGACGGACTCACCACAGATACGCAGTATTTT. Its translation: CASSSDGLTTDTQYF. The V call is TRBV18, the J call TRBJ2-3; TRBD2 is a possible D gene (5 bases). Germline loops: CDR1 KGHSH, CDR2 LQKENI. V lost 6 bases to trimming and J lost 2 bases, with 15 bases between them. This CDR3 is 15 amino acids long.

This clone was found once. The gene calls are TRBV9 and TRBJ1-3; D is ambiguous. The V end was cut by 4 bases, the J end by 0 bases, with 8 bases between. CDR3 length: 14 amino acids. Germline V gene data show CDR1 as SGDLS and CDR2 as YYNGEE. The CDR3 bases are TGTGCCAGCAGCCTGGCCGGCTCTGGAAACACCATATATTTT. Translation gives CASSLAGSGNTIYF.

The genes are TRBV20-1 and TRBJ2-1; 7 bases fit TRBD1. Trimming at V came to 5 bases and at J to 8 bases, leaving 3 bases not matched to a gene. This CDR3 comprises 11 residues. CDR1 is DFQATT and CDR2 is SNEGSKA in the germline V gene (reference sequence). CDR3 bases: TGCAGTGCTGAGCAGGGGGATGAGCAGTTCTTC. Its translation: CSAEQGDEQFF.